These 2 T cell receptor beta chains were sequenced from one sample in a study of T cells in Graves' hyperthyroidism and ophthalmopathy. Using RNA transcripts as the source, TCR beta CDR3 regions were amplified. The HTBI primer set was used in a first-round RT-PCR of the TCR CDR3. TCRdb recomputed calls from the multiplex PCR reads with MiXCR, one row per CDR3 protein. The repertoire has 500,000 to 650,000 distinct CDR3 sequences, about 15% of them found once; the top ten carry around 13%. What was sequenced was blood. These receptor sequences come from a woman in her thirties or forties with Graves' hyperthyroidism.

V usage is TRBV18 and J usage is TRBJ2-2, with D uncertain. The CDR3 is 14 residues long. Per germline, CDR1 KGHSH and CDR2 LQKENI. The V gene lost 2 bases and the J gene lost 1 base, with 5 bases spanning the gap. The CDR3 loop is CASSPAQNTGELFF. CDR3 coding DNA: TGTGCCAGCTCACCAGCGCAGAACACCGGGGAGCTGTTTTTT. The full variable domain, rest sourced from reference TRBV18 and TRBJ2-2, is NAGVMQNPRHLVRRRGQEARLRCSPMKGHSHVYWYRQLPEEGLKFMVYLQKENIIDESGMPKERFSAEFPKEGPSILRIQQVVRGDSAAYFCASSPAQNTGELFFGEGSRLTVL.

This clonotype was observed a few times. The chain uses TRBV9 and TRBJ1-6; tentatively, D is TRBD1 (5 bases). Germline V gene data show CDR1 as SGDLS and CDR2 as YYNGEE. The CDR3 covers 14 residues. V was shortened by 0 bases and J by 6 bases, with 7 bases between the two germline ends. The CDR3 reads CASSVGGVNSPLHF. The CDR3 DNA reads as TGTGCCAGCAGCGTAGGAGGGGTTAATTCACCCCTCCACTTT. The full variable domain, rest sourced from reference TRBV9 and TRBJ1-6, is DSGVTQTPKHLITATGQRVTLRCSPRSGDLSVYWYQQSLDQGLQFLIQYYNGEERAKGNILERFSAQQFPDLHSELNLSSLELGDSALYFCASSVGGVNSPLHFGNGTRLTVT.